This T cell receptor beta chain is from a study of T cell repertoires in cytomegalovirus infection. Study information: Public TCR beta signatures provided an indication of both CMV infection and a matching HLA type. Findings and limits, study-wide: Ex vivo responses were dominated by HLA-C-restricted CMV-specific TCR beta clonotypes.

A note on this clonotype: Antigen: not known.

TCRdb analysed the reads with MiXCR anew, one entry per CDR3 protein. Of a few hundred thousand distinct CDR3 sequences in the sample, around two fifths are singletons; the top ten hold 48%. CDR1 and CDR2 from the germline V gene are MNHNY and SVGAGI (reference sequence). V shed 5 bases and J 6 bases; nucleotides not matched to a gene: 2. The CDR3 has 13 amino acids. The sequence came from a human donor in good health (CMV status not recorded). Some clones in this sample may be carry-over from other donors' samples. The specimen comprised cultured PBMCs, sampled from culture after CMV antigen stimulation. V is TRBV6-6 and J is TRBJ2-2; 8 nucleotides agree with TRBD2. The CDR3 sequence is CASSLAGPGELFF. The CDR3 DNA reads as TGTGCCAGCAGTCTAGCGGGCCCCGGGGAGCTGTTTTTT.